Presented here are 28 T cell receptor beta chains from one specimen sequenced in a study of blood T cell repertoires in COVID-19. Some clones are missing from TCRdb's copy, which holds only in-frame ones; the method was immunoSEQ multiplex PCR. Among about 230,000 clones, about 84% were seen once, and the ten largest hold 7.9%. The sample was peripheral blood. The source is a woman at least 80 years old with acute or convalescent COVID-19.

The CDR3 bases are TGTGCCAGCAGCTTAGATTGGGGGGGGTCTATGACCTACGAGCAGTACTTC. Encoded protein: CASSLDWGGSMTYEQYF. The chain combines TRBV11-2 with TRBJ2-7; 7 bases are shared with TRBD2. This CDR3 contains 17 residues. Germline trimming cut 0 bases from V and 2 bases from J; bases unmatched to any gene: 10. Germline V gene lookup returns CDR1 SGHAT and CDR2 FQNNGV.

The chain recombines TRBV3-1 (or the pseudogene TRBV3-2) with TRBJ1-4; tentatively, D is TRBD1 (5 bases). Trimming removed 0 bases from V and 0 bases from J, with 14 bases in between. From germline, CDR1 is LGHDT and CDR2 YNNKEL (reference sequence). This CDR3 is built from 18 residues. CDR3: CASSQDFQGGSTNEKLFF. For the CDR3, the DNA is TGTGCCAGCAGCCAAGATTTCCAGGGCGGTTCAACTAATGAAAAACTGTTTTTT.

Only one count was recorded for this clone. The chain joins TRBV19 to TRBJ2-2; 9 nucleotides agree with TRBD1. V gave up 5 bases and J gave up 6 bases; unmatched junction bases: 10. CDR3 size: 16 residues. CDR1 LNHDA and CDR2 SQIVND come from the germline V gene (reference sequence). The CDR3 DNA follows: TGTGCCAGTAGTTCCCTTAGACAGGGGGTTGCCGGGGAGCTGTTTTTT. Residues: CASSSLRQGVAGELFF.

This clone was counted a single time. The chain has TRBV4-2 and TRBJ2-2, with 9 bases aligning to TRBD2. The CDR3 has 19 residues. Trimming cost V 6 bases and J 3 bases; bases outside gene matches: 17. CDR1 LGHNA and CDR2 YNFKEQ come from the germline V gene. CDR3 region: CASRNPAGGLTDHTGELFF. The CDR3 DNA reads as TGTGCCAGCAGGAACCCAGCGGGGGGCCTAACCGACCACACCGGGGAGCTGTTTTTT.

The V call is TRBV19, the J call TRBJ1-1, with 8 nucleotides matching TRBD1. V lost 6 bases, J lost 4 bases, and 1 base stayed unmatched. The germline gives CDR1 LNHDA, CDR2 SQIVND (reference sequence). The CDR3 is made up of 12 amino acids. The DNA for the CDR3 is TGTGCCAGTAGCAGGGGGCGCACTGAAGCTTTCTTT. Translating it yields CASSRGRTEAFF.

The chain joins TRBV27 to TRBJ2-6; D might be TRBD1 (5 bases). The CDR3 is 15 amino acids. V lost 7 bases and J 0 bases, leaving 10 bases between the germline ends. Germline CDR1 is MNHEY and CDR2 is SMNVEV (reference sequence). CDR3 in amino acids: CASNPRASGANVLTF. The CDR3 DNA is TGTGCCAGCAACCCCAGGGCCTCTGGGGCCAACGTCCTGACTTTC.

The chain employs TRBV24-1 and TRBJ2-3; the match to TRBD1 covers 9 bases. The CDR3 totals 16 residues. Losses at the gene ends were 6 bases for V and 1 base for J; bases not matched to a gene: 7. Germline V gives CDR1 KGHDR, CDR2 SFDVKD. This CDR3 is CATSLSGQGGTDTQYF. The CDR3 nucleotides are TGTGCCACCAGTTTATCGGGACAGGGAGGCACAGATACGCAGTATTTT.

This chain uses TRBV5-6 with TRBJ2-7; no clear D. The CDR3 has 15 residues. CDR1 is SGHDT and CDR2 is YYEEEE in the germline V gene. Trimming pared 0 bases from V and 3 bases from J, leaving 13 bases between. In DNA form, the CDR3 reads TGTGCCAGCAGCTTGGTGGGCCCCACGGACTACGAGCAGTACTTC. This gives the protein CASSLVGPTDYEQYF.

J is TRBJ2-1 and V is TRBV7-2, with D tentatively TRBD2 (5 bases). Germline CDR1 reads SGHTA; CDR2 reads FQGNSA. This CDR3 has 13 amino acids. V was shortened by 8 bases and J by 5 bases, with 13 bases between the two germline ends. CDR3 DNA sequence: TGTGCCAGCCGGGTAAGCGGCCACAATGAGCAGTTCTTC. Residues: CASRVSGHNEQFF. Supplemented by reference TRBV7-2 and TRBJ2-1, the full variable domain reads GAGVSQSPSNKVTEKGKDVELRCDPISGHTALYWYRQSLGQGLEFLIYFQGNSAPDKSGLPSDRFSAERTGGSVSTLTIQRTQQEDSAVYLCASRVSGHNEQFFGPGTRLTVL.

This clone was seen only a few times. The chain combines TRBV12-3 or TRBV12-4 with TRBJ1-2; 10 bases are a match to TRBD1. V lost 5 bases to trimming and J lost 3 bases; unmatched junction nucleotides: 0. The CDR3 extends over 13 amino acids. This CDR3 is CASSGQGDYGYTF. As DNA, the CDR3 is TGTGCCAGCAGTGGACAGGGGGACTATGGCTACACCTTC.

This chain uses TRBV2 with TRBJ2-3, with TRBD2 matching 12 bases. Trimming removed 5 bases from V and 8 bases from J; junction bases left unmatched: 11. The length of the CDR3 is 16 residues. The germline gives CDR1 SNHLY, CDR2 FYNNEI. The CDR3 is CASSTRLAGDQSTQYF. In DNA form, the CDR3 reads TGTGCCAGCAGTACTCGACTAGCGGGGGATCAAAGTACGCAGTATTTT.

In its sample, this clone was seen once. V is TRBV7-3 and J is TRBJ2-1, with 8 nucleotides matching TRBD2. Trimming cost V 4 bases and J 4 bases; bases outside gene matches: 3. This CDR3 has 14 residues. Germline V gives CDR1 SGHTA, CDR2 FQGTGA. CDR3 sequence (DNA): TGTGCCAGCAGCTGGGGGACTAGTTACAATGAGCAGTTCTTC. As protein: CASSWGTSYNEQFF.

The rearrangement joins TRBV3-1 (or the pseudogene TRBV3-2) to TRBJ1-4; D may be TRBD1 (6 bases). The germline CDR1 and CDR2 sequences are LGHDT and YNNKEL (reference sequence). The CDR3 is 15 residues long. Trimming cost V 5 bases and J 5 bases, with 15 bases left between them. CDR3 bases: TGTGCCAGCAGCTCCCGGGACATAAAAAATGAAAAACTGTTTTTT. This codes for CASSSRDIKNEKLFF.

J is TRBJ2-3 and V is TRBV5-6; 11 nucleotides line up with TRBD2. The CDR3 length is 15 residues. Looked up from germline, CDR1 is SGHDT and CDR2 is YYEEEE. J was trimmed by 6 bases and V by 0 bases; bases with no gene match: 3. In DNA form, the CDR3 reads TGTGCCAGCAGCTTGGAGGCTAGCGGGAGGGATACGCAGTATTTT. It is translated as CASSLEASGRDTQYF.

The gene calls are TRBV5-1 and TRBJ1-2; no firm D call. This CDR3 has 15 amino acids. Trimming left V 5 bases short and J 1 base short, with 15 bases between. Germline CDR1 reads SGHRS; CDR2 reads YFSETQ. CDR3 bases: TGCGCCAGCAGTCTAGTTGCGGGGTTTAACTATGGCTACACCTTC. It encodes CASSLVAGFNYGYTF.

The chain joins TRBV12-1 to TRBJ1-2. TRBV12-1 is described as a pseudogene. The CDR3 contains 14 residues. This CDR3 reads CASSQYRENLCYTF. CDR3 nucleotide sequence: TGTGCCAGCAGCCAATACCGGGAAAATCTCTGCTACACCTTC.

The CDR3: CASSLWTANTEAFF. CDR3 nucleotide sequence: TGTGCCAGCAGTTTGTGGACAGCGAACACTGAAGCTTTCTTT. J is TRBJ1-1 and V is TRBV2; D perhaps matches TRBD1 (6 bases). CDR1 and CDR2 (germline): SNHLY, FYNNEI. CDR3 length: 14 amino acids. Between the trimmed V and J ends, which lost 5 bases and 1 base, there was a span of 11 bases.

The chain couples TRBV24-1 to TRBJ1-3; D gene uncertain. Germline lookup yields CDR1 KGHDR and CDR2 SFDVKD. This CDR3 is 16 amino acids long. Trimming took off 2 bases at V and 0 bases at J, with 10 bases between the two ends. CDR3 sequence (DNA): TGTGCCACCAGTGATTCCGGGGTACACTCTGGAAACACCATATATTTT. It specifies CATSDSGVHSGNTIYF.

The J gene is TRBJ2-1, the V gene TRBV7-9; D is ambiguous. The CDR3 runs to 16 residues. Germline V gene lookup returns CDR1 SEHNR and CDR2 FQNEAQ (reference sequence). V dropped 5 bases and J dropped 6 bases, with 20 bases sitting between them. The CDR3 sequence is CASSLLNVRTGNEQFF. Here the CDR3 DNA reads TGTGCCAGCAGCCTTCTAAATGTACGTACGGGCAATGAGCAGTTCTTC.

V and J are TRBV30 and TRBJ1-6, with 9 bases fitting TRBD1. CDR1 is GTSNPN, CDR2 SVGIG, per germline (reference sequence). This CDR3 is built from 12 residues. The junction had 4 bases not matched to a gene; V was cut back by 7 bases and J by 9 bases. CDR3 nucleotide sequence: TGTGCCTTCAACAGGGGGCCTTCACCCCTCCACTTT. The encoded protein is CAFNRGPSPLHF.

In regard to this clone: Other DNA sequences from this sample encode an identical CDR3 as well. The V call is TRBV19, the J call TRBJ1-4; 7 bases align to TRBD1. The CDR3 spans 15 residues. CDR1 is LNHDA and CDR2 is SQIVND in the germline V gene (reference sequence). Losses at the gene ends were 3 bases for V and 2 bases for J; bases not matched to a gene: 3. The CDR3 nucleotides are TGTGCCAGTAGTATCCGGACAGGTACTAATGAAAAACTGTTTTTT. As protein: CASSIRTGTNEKLFF. The whole variable domain, filled in from reference TRBV19 and TRBJ1-4, reads DGGITQSPKYLFRKEGQNVTLSCEQNLNHDAMYWYRQDPGQGLRLIYYSQIVNDFQKGDIAEGYSVSREKKESFPLTVTSAQKNPTAFYLCASSIRTGTNEKLFFGSGTQLSVL.

With respect to this clone: Other DNA sequences in the same sample also yield this CDR3. The chain employs TRBV5-1 and TRBJ2-3; 8 bases are a match to TRBD2. Germline-derived CDR1 and CDR2 are SGHRS and YFSETQ. The CDR3 totals 17 residues. V was clipped by 0 bases and J by 5 bases; unmatched bases: 11. DNA for the CDR3: TGCGCCAGCAGCTTGGCCGGAGGTGGCGGGGGGAAAGATACGCAGTATTTT. Protein: CASSLAGGGGGKDTQYF.

The gene calls are TRBV6-4 and TRBJ2-3, with unresolved D. Per the germline V gene, CDR1 is MRHNA and CDR2 is SNTAGT. Trimming removed 5 bases at V and 4 bases at J, with 13 bases between. This CDR3 is built from 14 residues. The CDR3 protein is CASSLILGADTQYF. The CDR3 nucleotides are TGTGCCAGCAGTCTTATCCTTGGAGCAGATACGCAGTATTTT.

The chain joins TRBV7-9 to TRBJ2-7; TRBD2 is a possible D gene (5 bases). This CDR3 spans 13 amino acids. Germline-derived CDR1 and CDR2 are SEHNR and FQNEAQ (reference sequence). Trimming removed 5 bases from V and 2 bases from J, with 10 bases in between. The chain's CDR3 is CASSQTGAYEQYF. The CDR3 DNA sequence: TGTGCCAGCAGCCAAACCGGGGCCTACGAGCAGTACTTC.

The chain carries TRBV5-4 and TRBJ1-2, with no clear D. CDR1 and CDR2 from the germline V gene are SGHNT and YYREEE (reference sequence). Between the trimmed V and J ends, which lost 4 bases and 2 bases, there was a span of 15 bases. CDR3 length equals 15 residues. CDR3 sequence reads: CASSLPGRENYGYTF. Here the CDR3 DNA reads TGTGCCAGCAGCCTCCCCGGGAGGGAGAACTATGGCTACACCTTC.

As concerns this clone: The identical CDR3 is also encoded by other nucleotide sequences in the sample. V usage is TRBV6-5 and J usage is TRBJ1-2; 7 bases are a match to TRBD1. This CDR3 contains 13 residues. V was clipped by 6 bases and J by 6 bases; unmatched bases: 7. Germline V CDR1 and CDR2: MNHEY, SVGAGI. The CDR3 sequence is CASSGGTEDGYTF. Here the CDR3 DNA reads TGTGCCAGCAGCGGAGGGACAGAGGATGGCTACACCTTC.

Notes on this clone: The same CDR3 arises from other DNA sequences in this sample as well. The gene calls are TRBV5-1 and TRBJ1-5, with D possibly being TRBD1 (6 bases). Trimming stripped 0 bases from V and 0 bases from J, with 10 bases between. The V gene's germline CDR1 is SGHRS and CDR2 YFSETQ. CDR3 length: 16 amino acids. CDR3 sequence reads: CASSLGDNLSNQPQHF. CDR3 DNA sequence: TGCGCCAGCAGCTTGGGGGACAACCTTAGCAATCAGCCCCAGCATTTT.

The table lists this clone with a count of one. The identical CDR3 is also encoded by other nucleotide sequences in the sample. The chain links TRBV9 to TRBJ2-1, with D perhaps TRBD2 (6 bases). Trimming took off 0 bases at V and 0 bases at J, with 7 bases between the two ends. There are 15 residues in the CDR3. Per germline, CDR1 SGDLS and CDR2 YYNGEE. The DNA of the CDR3 is TGTGCCAGCAGCGTAGTCGGGAGCTCCTACAATGAGCAGTTCTTC. It codes for CASSVVGSSYNEQFF.